These T cell receptor beta chains were read from a single sample in a study of blood T cell repertoires in COVID-19. The assay was immunoSEQ multiplex PCR, and TCRdb's table has in-frame clones only and misses some. The sample records 250,000 to 300,000 clones, approximately 90% being singletons. The sequencing sample was made of peripheral blood. These receptor sequences come from a man aged 35-49 years with acute or convalescent COVID-19. CDR3s include the opening cysteine and the closing phenylalanine or tryptophan.

>TRBV6-5
CASSTRQGSYGYTF
>TRBV7-2
CASSPGQGAIYNEQFF
>TRBV7-9
CASSLPGQGAGELFF
>TRBV5-1
CASSLDGIGGYTF
>TRBV9
CASSVQGSNTEAFF
>TRBV5-1
CASSLGLVEEQFF
>TRBV25-1
CASSTPGGAGTEAFF
>TRBV5-6
CASSPGQLVDTQYF
>TRBV11-2
CASSLGGLAGETQYF
>TRBV5-1
CASSPDRGQAFF
>TRBV11-3
CASSLGSGEGYEQYF
>TRBV6-5
CASTIQGAGGYTF
>TRBV6-5
CAAQIRGAGEAFF
>TRBV5-8
CASSGSTTGGQPQHF
>TRBV10-3
CATQGGENEKLFF
>TRBV29-1
CSVQGVNYGYTF
>TRBV7-9
CASSLAGQGANYGYTF
>TRBV3-1/TRBV3-2
CASSLLGREQYF
>TRBV7-8
CASSPFAGQSSYEQYF
>TRBV6-5
CASQQGNQPQHF
>TRBV19
CATDREGNQPQHF
>TRBV5-1
CASSSLGADTQYF
>TRBV14
CASRISMLGELFF
>TRBV12-3/TRBV12-4
CASSAEVHYEQYF
>TRBV6-1
CASSVSPVLSSGNTIYF
>TRBV4-1
CASSPGGLNYGYTF
>TRBV6-2/TRBV6-3
CASSKQGATQPQHF
>TRBV10-1
CASSDVQGIYNEQFF
>TRBV5-6
CASSTIGSNEAFF
>TRBV7-9
CASSLSEDRFDGYTF
>TRBV6-1
CASSGRLAGPTDTQYF
>TRBV24-1
CATSRDSYGYTF
>TRBV5-1
CASSSFGQLVYGYTF
>TRBV4-1
CASSHDPGQWNSPLHF
>TRBV27
CASSSLRRGFSYEQYF
>TRBV10-3
CAISGTVNTEAFF
>TRBV5-1
CASSPQGQGVAEAFF
>TRBV19
CASSYWAGVFTDTQYF
>TRBV12-3/TRBV12-4
CASSLLAGGAFF
>TRBV9
CASSPFLGGGNEQFF
>TRBV27
CATHRGTEAFF
>TRBV30
CAWSGRGSDTEAFF
>TRBV12-3/TRBV12-4
CASSPDSYNEQFF
>TRBV10-3
CAIRGQTNEAFF
>TRBV29-1
CSAFTSLSGELFF
>TRBV27
CASSLSFALLPYGYTF
>TRBV7-6
CASSSTLASAGERDTQYF
>TRBV3-1/TRBV3-2
CASSPRTRAEEQYF
>TRBV5-1
CASSSTTGQGYTF